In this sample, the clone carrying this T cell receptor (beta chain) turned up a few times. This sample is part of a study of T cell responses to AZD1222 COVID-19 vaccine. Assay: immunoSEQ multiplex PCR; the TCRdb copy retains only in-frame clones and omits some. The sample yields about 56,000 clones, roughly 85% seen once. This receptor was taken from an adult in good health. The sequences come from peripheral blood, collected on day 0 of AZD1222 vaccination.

The CDR3 sequence is CASSPGLEAYGYTF. The CDR3 DNA follows: TGTGCCAGCAGCCCGGGACTGGAAGCTTATGGCTACACCTTC. V gene TRBV5-6 combines with J gene TRBJ1-2; tentative D call: TRBD1 (5 bases). Trimming removed 4 bases from V and 5 bases from J, with 15 bases in between. The CDR3 consists of 14 residues. CDR1 and CDR2 (germline): SGHDT, YYEEEE.